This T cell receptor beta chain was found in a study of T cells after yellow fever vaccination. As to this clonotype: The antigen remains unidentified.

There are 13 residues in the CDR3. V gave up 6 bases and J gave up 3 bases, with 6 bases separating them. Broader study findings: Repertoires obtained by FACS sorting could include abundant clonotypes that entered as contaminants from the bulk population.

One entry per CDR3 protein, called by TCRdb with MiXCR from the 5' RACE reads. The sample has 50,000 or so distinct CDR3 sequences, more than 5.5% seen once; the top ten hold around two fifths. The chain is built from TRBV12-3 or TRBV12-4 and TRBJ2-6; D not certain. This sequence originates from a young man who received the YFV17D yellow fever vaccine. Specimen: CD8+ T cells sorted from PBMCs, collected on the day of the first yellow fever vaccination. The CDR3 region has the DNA TGTGCCAGCAGGACGGGTGGGGCCAACGTCCTGACTTTC. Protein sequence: CASRTGGANVLTF.